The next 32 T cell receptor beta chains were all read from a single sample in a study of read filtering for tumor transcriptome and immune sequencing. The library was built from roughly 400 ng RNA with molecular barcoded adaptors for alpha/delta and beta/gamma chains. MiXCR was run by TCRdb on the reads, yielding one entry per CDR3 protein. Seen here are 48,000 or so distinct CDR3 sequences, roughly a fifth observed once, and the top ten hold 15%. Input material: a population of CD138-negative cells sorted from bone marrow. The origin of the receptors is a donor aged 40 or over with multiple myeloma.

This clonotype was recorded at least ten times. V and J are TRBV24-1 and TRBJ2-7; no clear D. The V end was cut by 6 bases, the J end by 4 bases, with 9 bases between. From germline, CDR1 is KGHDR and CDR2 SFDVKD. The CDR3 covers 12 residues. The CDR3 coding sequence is TGTGCCACCAGTAGCAGAAGTTACGAGCAGTACTTC. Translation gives CATSSRSYEQYF.

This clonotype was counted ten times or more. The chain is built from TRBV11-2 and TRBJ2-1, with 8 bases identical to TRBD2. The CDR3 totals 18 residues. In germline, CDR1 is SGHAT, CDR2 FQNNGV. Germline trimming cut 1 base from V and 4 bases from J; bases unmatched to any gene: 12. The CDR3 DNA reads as TGTGCCAGCAGCTTAGTCAGGCCCGGGAGGGCGTGGTACAATGAGCAGTTCTTC. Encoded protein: CASSLVRPGRAWYNEQFF.

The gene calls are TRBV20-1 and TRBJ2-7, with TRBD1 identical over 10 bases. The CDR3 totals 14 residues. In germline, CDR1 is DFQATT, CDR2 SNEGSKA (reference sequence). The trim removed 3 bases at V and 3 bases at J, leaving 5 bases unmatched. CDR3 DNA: TGCAGTGCTAGTCGCGGGACAGGGGTCTACGAGCAGTACTTC. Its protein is CSASRGTGVYEQYF.

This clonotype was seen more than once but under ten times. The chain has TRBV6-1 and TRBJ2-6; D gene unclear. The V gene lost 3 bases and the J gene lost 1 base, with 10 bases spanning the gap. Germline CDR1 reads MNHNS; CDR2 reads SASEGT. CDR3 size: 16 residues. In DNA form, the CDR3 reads TGTGCCAGCAGTGAGTCCATCGGATCTGGGGCCAACGTCCTGACTTTC. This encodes CASSESIGSGANVLTF.

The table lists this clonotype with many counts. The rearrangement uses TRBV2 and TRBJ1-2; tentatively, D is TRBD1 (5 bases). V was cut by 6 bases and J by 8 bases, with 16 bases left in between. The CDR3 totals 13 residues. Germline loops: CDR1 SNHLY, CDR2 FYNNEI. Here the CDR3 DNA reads TGTGCCAGCAGCTCCGGGACGAGTCAAGGCTACACCTTC. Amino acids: CASSSGTSQGYTF.

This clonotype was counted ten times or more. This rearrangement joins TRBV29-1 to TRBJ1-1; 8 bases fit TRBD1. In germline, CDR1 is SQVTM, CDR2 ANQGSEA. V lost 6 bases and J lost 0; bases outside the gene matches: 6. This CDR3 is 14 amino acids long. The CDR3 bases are TGCAGCGTCGACACGACAGGGGTGAACACTGAAGCTTTCTTT. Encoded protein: CSVDTTGVNTEAFF.

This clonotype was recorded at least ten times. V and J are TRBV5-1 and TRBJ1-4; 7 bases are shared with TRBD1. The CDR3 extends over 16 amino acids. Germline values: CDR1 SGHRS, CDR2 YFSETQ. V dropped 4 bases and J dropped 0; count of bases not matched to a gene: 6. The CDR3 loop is CASSDGDRATNEKLFF. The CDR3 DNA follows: TGCGCCAGCAGCGACGGAGACAGGGCAACTAATGAAAAACTGTTTTTT.

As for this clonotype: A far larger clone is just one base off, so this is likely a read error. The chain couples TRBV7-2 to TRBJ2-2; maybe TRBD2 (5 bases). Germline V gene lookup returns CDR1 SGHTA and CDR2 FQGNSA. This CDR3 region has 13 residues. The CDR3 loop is CASSLLMTGELSF. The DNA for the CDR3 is TGTGCCAGCAGCTTATTGATGACCGGGGAGCTGTCTTTT.

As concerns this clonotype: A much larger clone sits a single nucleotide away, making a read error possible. The CDR3 coding sequence is TGTGCCAGCAGCTTAAGGGGTCGGAGTGAAAAACTGTTTTTT. Translating it yields CASSLRGRSEKLFF. The chain is built from TRBV11-3 and TRBJ1-4, with TRBD1 as a possible D gene (5 bases). V was cut by 2 bases and J by 7 bases, with 11 bases left in between. This CDR3 comprises 14 residues. Germline V gene sequence: CDR1 SGHNT, CDR2 YENEEA. Variable domain in full (rest from reference TRBV11-3 and TRBJ1-4): EAGVVQSPRYKIIEKKQPVAFWCNPISGHNTLYWYLQNLGQGPELLIRYENEEAVDDSQLPKDRFSAERLKGVDSTLKIQPAELGDSAVYLCASSLRGRSEKLFFGSGTQLSVL.

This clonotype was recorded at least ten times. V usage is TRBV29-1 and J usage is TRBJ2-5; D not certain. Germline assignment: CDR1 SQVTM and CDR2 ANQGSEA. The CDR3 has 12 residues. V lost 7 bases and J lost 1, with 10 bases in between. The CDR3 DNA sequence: TGCAGCGCCGTGTGGACCCAAGAGACCCAGTACTTC. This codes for CSAVWTQETQYF.

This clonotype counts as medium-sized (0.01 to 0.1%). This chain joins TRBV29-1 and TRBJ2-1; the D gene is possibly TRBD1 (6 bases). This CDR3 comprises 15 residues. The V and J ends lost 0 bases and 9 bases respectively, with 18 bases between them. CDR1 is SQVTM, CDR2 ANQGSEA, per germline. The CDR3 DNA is TGCAGCGTTGAAGATGGTGCACAGGGTTTCGCTGAGCAGTTCTTC. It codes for CSVEDGAQGFAEQFF.

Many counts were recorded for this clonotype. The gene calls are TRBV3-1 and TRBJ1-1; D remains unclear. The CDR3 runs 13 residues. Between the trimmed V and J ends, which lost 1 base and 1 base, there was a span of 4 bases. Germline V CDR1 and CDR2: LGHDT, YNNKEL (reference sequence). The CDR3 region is CASSQVENTEAFF. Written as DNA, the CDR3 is TGTGCCAGCAGCCAAGTAGAGAACACTGAAGCTTTCTTT.

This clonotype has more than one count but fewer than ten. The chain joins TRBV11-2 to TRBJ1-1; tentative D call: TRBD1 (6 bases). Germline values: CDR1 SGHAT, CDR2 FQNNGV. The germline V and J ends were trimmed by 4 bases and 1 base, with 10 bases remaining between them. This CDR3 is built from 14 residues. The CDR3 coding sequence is TGTGCCAGCAGCTCCCAGGACAGGAACACTGAAGCTTTCTTT. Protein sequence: CASSSQDRNTEAFF.

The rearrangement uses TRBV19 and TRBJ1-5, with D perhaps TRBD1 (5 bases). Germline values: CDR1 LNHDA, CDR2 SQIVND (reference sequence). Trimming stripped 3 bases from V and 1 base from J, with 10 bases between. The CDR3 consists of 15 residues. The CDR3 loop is CASSIDGGSNQPQHF. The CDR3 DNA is TGTGCCAGTAGTATTGATGGGGGAAGCAATCAGCCCCAGCATTTT.

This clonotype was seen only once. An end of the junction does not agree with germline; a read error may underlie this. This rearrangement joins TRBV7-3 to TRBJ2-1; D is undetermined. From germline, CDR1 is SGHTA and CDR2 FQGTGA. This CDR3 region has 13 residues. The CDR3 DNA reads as TGTGCCAGCAGCTTAACTCGAGTAGAGTTACAGCTCTTC. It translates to CASSLTRVELQLF.

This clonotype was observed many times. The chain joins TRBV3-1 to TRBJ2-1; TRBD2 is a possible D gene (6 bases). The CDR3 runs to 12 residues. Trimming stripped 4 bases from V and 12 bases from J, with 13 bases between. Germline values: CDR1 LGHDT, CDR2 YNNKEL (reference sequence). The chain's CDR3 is CASSRGRRGQFF. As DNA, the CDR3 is TGTGCCAGCAGCCGGGGGAGGCGAGGGCAGTTCTTC.

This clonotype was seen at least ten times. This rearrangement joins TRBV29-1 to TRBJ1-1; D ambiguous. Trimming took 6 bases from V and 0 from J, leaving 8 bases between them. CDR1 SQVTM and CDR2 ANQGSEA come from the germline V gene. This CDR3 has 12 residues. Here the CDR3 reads CSVVDMNTEAFF. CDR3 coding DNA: TGCAGCGTCGTCGACATGAACACTGAAGCTTTCTTT.

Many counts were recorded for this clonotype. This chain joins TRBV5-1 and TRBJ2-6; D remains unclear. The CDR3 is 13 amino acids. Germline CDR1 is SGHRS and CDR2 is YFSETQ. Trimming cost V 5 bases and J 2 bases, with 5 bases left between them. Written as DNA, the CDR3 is TGCGCCAGCAGGCCCACTGGGGCCAACGTCCTGACTTTC. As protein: CASRPTGANVLTF.

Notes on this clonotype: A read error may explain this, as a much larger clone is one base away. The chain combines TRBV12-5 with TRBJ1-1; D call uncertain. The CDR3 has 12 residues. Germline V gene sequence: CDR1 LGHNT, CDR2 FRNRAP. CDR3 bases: TGTGCTAGTGGACCGGGGAACACTGAAGCTTCCTTT. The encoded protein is CASGPGNTEASF. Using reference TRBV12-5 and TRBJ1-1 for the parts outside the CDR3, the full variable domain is DARVTQTPRHKVTEMGQEVTMRCQPILGHNTVFWYRQTMMQGLELLAYFRNRAPLDDSGMPKDRFSAEMPDATLATLKIQPSEPRDSAVYFCASGPGNTEASFGQGTRLTVV.

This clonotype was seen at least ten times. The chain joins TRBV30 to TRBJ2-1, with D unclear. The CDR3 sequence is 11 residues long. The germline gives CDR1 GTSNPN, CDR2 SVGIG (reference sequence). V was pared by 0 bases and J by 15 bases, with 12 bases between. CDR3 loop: CAWSVAEQPFF. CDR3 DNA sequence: TGTGCCTGGAGTGTTGCTGAGCAACCGTTCTTC.

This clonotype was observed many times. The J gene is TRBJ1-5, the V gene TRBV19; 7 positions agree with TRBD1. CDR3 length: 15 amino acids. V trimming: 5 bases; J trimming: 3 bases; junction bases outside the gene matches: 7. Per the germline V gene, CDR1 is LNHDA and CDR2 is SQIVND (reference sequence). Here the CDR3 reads CASSPQDRSNQPQHF. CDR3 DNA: TGTGCCAGTAGTCCCCAGGACAGGTCCAATCAGCCCCAGCATTTT.

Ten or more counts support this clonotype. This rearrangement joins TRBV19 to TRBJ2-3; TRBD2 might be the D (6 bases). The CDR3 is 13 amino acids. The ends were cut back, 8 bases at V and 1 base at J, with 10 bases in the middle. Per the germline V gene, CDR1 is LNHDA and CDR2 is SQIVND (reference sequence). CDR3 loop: CASGGSGTDTQYF. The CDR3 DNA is TGTGCCAGTGGGGGGAGTGGCACAGATACGCAGTATTTT.

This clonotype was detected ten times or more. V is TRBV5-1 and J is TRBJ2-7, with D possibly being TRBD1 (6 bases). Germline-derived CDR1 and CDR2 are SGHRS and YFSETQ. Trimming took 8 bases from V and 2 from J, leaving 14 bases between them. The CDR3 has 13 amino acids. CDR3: CASAPGATYEQYF. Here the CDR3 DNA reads TGCGCCAGTGCCCCAGGGGCGACCTACGAGCAGTACTTC. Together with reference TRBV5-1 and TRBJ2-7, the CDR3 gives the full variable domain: KAGVTQTPRYLIKTRGQQVTLSCSPISGHRSVSWYQQTPGQGLQFLFEYFSETQRNKGNFPGRFSGRQFSNSRSEMNVSTLELGDSALYLCASAPGATYEQYFGPGTRLTVT.

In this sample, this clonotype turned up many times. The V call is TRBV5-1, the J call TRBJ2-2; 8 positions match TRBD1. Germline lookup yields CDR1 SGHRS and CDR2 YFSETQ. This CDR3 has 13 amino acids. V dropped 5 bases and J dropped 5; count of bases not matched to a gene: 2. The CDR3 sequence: CASRTGGTGELFF. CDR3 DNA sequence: TGCGCCAGCAGAACAGGGGGTACCGGGGAGCTGTTTTTT.

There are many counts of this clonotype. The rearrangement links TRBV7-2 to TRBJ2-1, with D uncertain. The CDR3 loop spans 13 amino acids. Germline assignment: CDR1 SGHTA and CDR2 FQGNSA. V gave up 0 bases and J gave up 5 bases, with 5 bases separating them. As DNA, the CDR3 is TGTGCCAGCAGCTTAGCCCGGGACAATGAGCAGTTCTTC. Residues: CASSLARDNEQFF.

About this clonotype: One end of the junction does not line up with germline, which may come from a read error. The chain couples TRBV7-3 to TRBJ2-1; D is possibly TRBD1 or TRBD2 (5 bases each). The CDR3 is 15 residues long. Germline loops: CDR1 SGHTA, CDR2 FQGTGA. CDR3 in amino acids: CASSPSGTPGGEQLF. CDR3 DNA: TGTGCCAGCAGCCCCTCGGGGACCCCAGGTGGTGAGCAGCTCTTC.

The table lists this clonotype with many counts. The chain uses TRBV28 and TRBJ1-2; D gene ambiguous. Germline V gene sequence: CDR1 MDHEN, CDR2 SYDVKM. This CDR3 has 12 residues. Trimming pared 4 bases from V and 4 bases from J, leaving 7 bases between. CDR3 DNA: TGTGCCAGCAGTTCGCCTAGCTATGGCTACACCTTC. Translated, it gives CASSSPSYGYTF.

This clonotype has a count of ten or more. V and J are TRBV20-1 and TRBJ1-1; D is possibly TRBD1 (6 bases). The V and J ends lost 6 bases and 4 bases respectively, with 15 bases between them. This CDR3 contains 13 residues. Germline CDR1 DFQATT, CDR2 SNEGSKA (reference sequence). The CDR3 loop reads CSARSQGGTEAFF. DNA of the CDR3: TGCAGTGCCCGGTCACAGGGTGGCACTGAAGCTTTCTTT.

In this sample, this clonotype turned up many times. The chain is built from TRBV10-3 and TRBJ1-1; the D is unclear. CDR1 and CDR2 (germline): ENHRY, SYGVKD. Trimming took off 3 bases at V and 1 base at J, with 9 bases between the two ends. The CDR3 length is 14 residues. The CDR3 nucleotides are TGTGCCATCAGTGACAGGACCGAGAACACTGAAGCTTTCTTT. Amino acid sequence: CAISDRTENTEAFF.

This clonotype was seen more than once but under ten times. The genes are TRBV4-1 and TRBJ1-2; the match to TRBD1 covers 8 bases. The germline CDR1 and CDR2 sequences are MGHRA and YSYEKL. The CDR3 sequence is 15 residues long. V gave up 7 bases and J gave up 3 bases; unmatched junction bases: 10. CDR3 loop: CASITQPGQDYGYTF. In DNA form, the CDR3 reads TGCGCCAGCATCACACAACCGGGACAGGACTATGGCTACACCTTC.

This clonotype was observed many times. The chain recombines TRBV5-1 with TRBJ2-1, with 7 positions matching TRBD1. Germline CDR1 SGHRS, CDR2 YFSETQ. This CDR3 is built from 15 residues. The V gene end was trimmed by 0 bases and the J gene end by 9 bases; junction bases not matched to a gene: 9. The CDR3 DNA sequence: TGCGCCAGCAGCTTGGCCCAACAGGGGATCACTGAGCAGTTCTTC. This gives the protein CASSLAQQGITEQFF.

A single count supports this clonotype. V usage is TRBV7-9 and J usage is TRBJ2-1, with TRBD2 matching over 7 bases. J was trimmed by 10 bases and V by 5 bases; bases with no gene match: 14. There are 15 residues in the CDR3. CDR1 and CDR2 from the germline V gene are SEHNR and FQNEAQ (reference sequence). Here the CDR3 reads CASSPSGSSYIEQFF. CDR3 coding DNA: TGTGCCAGCAGCCCTAGCGGCAGCTCCTACATCGAGCAGTTCTTC.